The 10 T cell receptor beta chains below come from one sample, sequenced in a study of blood T cell repertoires in COVID-19 (TCRdb year 2020). Library prep was done by the immunoSEQ multiplex PCR assay. TCRdb stores this immuneACCESS table with in-frame sequences only. Part of the clones is absent; in the studies checked, under half of the shortfall reflects unresolved V genes, and no reason is known for the rest. The table for this sample lists about 270,000 clones; around 89% of them were counted only once. The top ten clonotypes cover roughly 4% of the sample. Source material: peripheral blood. These receptors were obtained from a man aged 55 to 70 who had recovered from COVID-19.

The chain employs TRBV5-1 and TRBJ2-1; TRBD2 might be the D (6 bases). CDR3 length: 11 amino acids. Trimming took off 4 bases at V and 14 bases at J, with 13 bases between the two ends. Germline values: CDR1 SGHRS, CDR2 YFSETQ. The CDR3 nucleotides read TGCGCCAGCAGCGCCGCGGGGTACGAGTTCTTC. Protein sequence: CASSAAGYEFF.

This clone came up once. The chain uses TRBV5-4 and TRBJ2-5; 7 bases match TRBD1. With 4 bases clipped from V and 2 bases from J, the junction kept 2 bases outside the gene matches. Germline-derived CDR1 and CDR2 are SGHNT and YYREEE (reference sequence). CDR3 length: 13 residues. CDR3 sequence: CASSPGQQETQYF. The CDR3 DNA reads TGTGCCAGCAGCCCGGGACAGCAAGAGACCCAGTACTTC.

The gene calls are TRBV27 and TRBJ1-2; tentatively, D is TRBD1 (5 bases). CDR1 MNHEY and CDR2 SMNVEV come from the germline V gene (reference sequence). V dropped 4 bases and J dropped 2 bases, with 8 bases sitting between them. The CDR3 totals 13 residues. Here the CDR3 DNA reads TGTGCCAGCAGTTACGGGGGGAACTATGGCTACACCTTC. Translated: CASSYGGNYGYTF.

V is TRBV27 and J is TRBJ2-3; 8 nucleotides agree with TRBD2. Unmatched junction bases numbered 9, after V lost 5 bases and J lost 2 bases. CDR3 length: 16 amino acids. The V gene's germline CDR1 is MNHEY and CDR2 SMNVEV (reference sequence). DNA for the CDR3: TGTGCCAGCAGTCGCCAAGCGGGGGTGAACACAGATACGCAGTATTTT. Translating gives CASSRQAGVNTDTQYF.

This chain connects TRBV19 to TRBJ1-4; D is undetermined. V lost 1 base and J 8 bases, leaving 14 bases between the germline ends. The CDR3 is made up of 15 amino acids. Germline CDR1 LNHDA, CDR2 SQIVND (reference sequence). CDR3 DNA sequence: TGTGCCAGTAGTATAGGAGGGCAGATATACGAAAAACTGTTTTTT. Its translation is CASSIGGQIYEKLFF.

A single count supports this clone. Here the CDR3 DNA reads TGCGCCAGCAGTTTAACTTCCTCTCTCTACGAGCAGTACTTC. Protein sequence: CASSLTSSLYEQYF. This rearrangement joins TRBV4-1 to TRBJ2-7; D gene uncertain. The germline CDR1 and CDR2 sequences are MGHRA and YSYEKL. The CDR3 length is 14 residues. V was cut by 6 bases and J by 3 bases, with 15 bases left in between.

The rearrangement uses TRBV9 and TRBJ2-7; 7 bases fit TRBD1. The germline V gene has CDR1 SGDLS and CDR2 YYNGEE. Losses at the gene ends were 4 bases for V and 3 bases for J; bases not matched to a gene: 16. The CDR3 is made up of 17 amino acids. The CDR3 region has the DNA TGTGCCAGCAGCCCGTGGGACAGACCCCAAGCGAACTACGAGCAGTACTTC. Translation gives CASSPWDRPQANYEQYF.

The gene calls are TRBV5-4 and TRBJ2-7, with 8 bases aligning to TRBD1. The CDR3 loop spans 16 amino acids. Germline V gene lookup returns CDR1 SGHNT and CDR2 YYREEE (reference sequence). V lost 5 bases and J lost 1; bases outside the gene matches: 11. CDR3: CASRPTTQGGSYEQYF. The CDR3 nucleotides are TGTGCCAGCAGACCTACCACACAGGGGGGATCCTACGAGCAGTACTTC.

This chain uses TRBV6-5 with TRBJ1-2, with 7 bases aligning to TRBD1. CDR1 is MNHEY, CDR2 SVGAGI, per germline. V lost 7 bases and J lost 7; bases outside the gene matches: 6. The CDR3 is made up of 12 amino acids. The CDR3 here is CASTKGAGGYTF. The CDR3 DNA is TGTGCCAGCACCAAGGGGGCGGGTGGCTACACCTTC.

This clone was counted only a few times. The chain employs TRBV2 and TRBJ1-2; D not resolved. Germline V gene data show CDR1 as SNHLY and CDR2 as FYNNEI. V shed 9 bases and J shed 5 bases, with 7 bases lying between them. The CDR3 consists of 10 residues. The CDR3 sequence is CARQQYGYTF. The DNA for the CDR3 is TGTGCCAGACAGCAATATGGCTACACCTTC.